The rows below give T cell receptor beta chains drawn from one sample of a study of CD8+ T cells in alopecia areata. The method was immunoSEQ multiplex PCR; TCRdb's version includes in-frame clones alone and lacks a portion of them. This sample has around 99,000 clones, with around 84% found just once. The sequencing used CD8+ T cells sorted from blood, collected at week 24, from a patient treated with tofacitinib. These TCRs come from a human donor with alopecia areata. Each CDR3 is given with its conserved first and last residue. A D gene is named only where the DNA matches it firmly. Clone size is stated in some rows and not others, as once, few, many or a class when expanded.

J,size,length,V,D,DNA,CDR3
TRBJ2-1,once,15,TRBV5-4,TRBD2,TGTGCCAGCAGCTTGGTAGAGCGGGGGGACAATGAGCAGTTCTTC,CASSLVERGDNEQFF
TRBJ2-5,NA,17,TRBV29-1,TRBD2,TGCAGCGTTGAAAGAGGGGAGAATAGCGGGGGGATGGAGACCCAGTACTTC,CSVERGENSGGMETQYF
TRBJ1-5,NA,15,TRBV4-3,NA,TGCGCCAGCAGCCAGGAAGAAGGGAGCAATCAGCCCCAGCATTTT,CASSQEEGSNQPQHF
TRBJ2-1,NA,14,TRBV6-1,TRBD1,TGTGCCATCAGCCCCGGGACAGGGTTTGATGAGCAGTTCTTC,CAISPGTGFDEQFF
TRBJ2-1,NA,14,TRBV7-6,NA,TGTGCCAGCAGCTTTCGGCAGGGCCGTAATGAGCAGTTCTTC,CASSFRQGRNEQFF
TRBJ2-7,NA,14,TRBV27,TRBD1,TGTGCCAGCAGTGGAGGGACAGGGTTCTACGAGCAGTACTTC,CASSGGTGFYEQYF
TRBJ2-1,NA,16,TRBV25-1,NA,TGTGCCAGCAGTGAGTACGGGGCTGGGTCCTACAATGAGCAGTTCTTC,CASSEYGAGSYNEQFF
TRBJ2-1,NA,16,TRBV14,TRBD2,TGTGCCAGCAGCCAAGTGCCTGTTAGGACTAGCGGGGGTGTGTTCTTC,CASSQVPVRTSGGVFF
TRBJ2-2,NA,13,TRBV4-1,NA,TGCGCCAGCAGCCCCTACATGGGAGGGGAGCTGTTTTTT,CASSPYMGGELFF
TRBJ2-6,NA,15,TRBV4-1,NA,TGCGCCAGCAGCCAAGGTTTCTCTGGGGCCAACGTCCTGACTTTC,CASSQGFSGANVLTF
TRBJ2-2,few,15,TRBV7-7,TRBD2,TGTGCTAGCAGCTTAGCGGGGGCAACCACCGGGGAGCTGTTTTTT,CASSLAGATTGELFF
TRBJ1-1,NA,13,TRBV19,NA,TGTGCCAGTAGTATCCTGCTGAACACTGAAGCTTTCTTT,CASSILLNTEAFF
TRBJ2-7,few,14,TRBV6-5,NA,TGTGCCAGCAGCTTACAGGGTGGGTTTAGCGAGCAGTACTTC,CASSLQGGFSEQYF
TRBJ2-5,NA,16,TRBV4-3,TRBD1,TGCGCCAGCAGCCCCTTAGAGGGGACAGGGATCGGGACCCAGTACTTC,CASSPLEGTGIGTQYF
TRBJ1-1,once,13,TRBV6-6,NA,TGTGCCAGCAGCCCCCCGGGGTACACTGAAGCTTTCTTT,CASSPPGYTEAFF
TRBJ2-7,NA,15,TRBV11-2,NA,TGTGCCAGCAGCTTAGGTCCGTCGGGGCCCTACGAGCAGTACTTC,CASSLGPSGPYEQYF
TRBJ1-5,once,15,TRBV27,NA,TGTGCCAGCAGTTTGGTCCCTTTTGGCAATCAGCCCCAGCATTTT,CASSLVPFGNQPQHF
TRBJ2-4,NA,14,TRBV7-9,NA,TGTGCCAGCAGCCCTCTTCCACGTGACGACATTCAGTACTTC,CASSPLPRDDIQYF
TRBJ2-7,NA,15,TRBV5-7,NA,TGTGCCAGCAGCTTGGACGGGGATAACTACTACGAGCAGTACTTC,CASSLDGDNYYEQYF
TRBJ1-1,NA,15,TRBV27,NA,TGTGCCAGCAGTTTAGATGGGGGGGTGAACACTGAAGCTTTCTTT,CASSLDGGVNTEAFF